A selection of T cell receptor beta chains follows, all from one sample in a study of T cells after yellow fever vaccination. MiXCR was run by TCRdb on the 5' RACE reads, yielding one entry per CDR3 protein. This table holds some 320,000 distinct CDR3 sequences, around 4.5% found once. The input for sequencing was PBMCs, taken 15 days after the yellow fever booster vaccination. These receptors all stem from a man between 18 and 35 years old who received the YFV17D yellow fever vaccine. Each CDR3 is given with its conserved first and last residue. The order of the fields is V gene, D gene, clone size, J gene, CDR3 protein, CDR3 DNA. The D gene is left open where the match is weak. Clone size is stated in some rows and not others, as once, few, many or a class when expanded.

TRBV5-5	.	many	TRBJ2-5	CASSLQGMGHETQYF	TGTGCCAGCAGCTTGCAAGGGATGGGGCATGAGACCCAGTACTTC
TRBV6-6	.	.	TRBJ2-1	CAAGRFYNEQFF	TGTGCCGCAGGCAGGTTTTACAATGAGCAGTTCTTC
TRBV19	TRBD1	once	TRBJ2-1	CASSTYRGHNEQFF	TGTGCCAGTAGTACCTACAGGGGGCACAATGAGCAGTTCTTC
TRBV7-2	TRBD1	many	TRBJ1-6	CASSLDRGFSPLHF	TGTGCCAGCAGCCTGGACAGGGGTTTTTCACCCCTCCACTTT
TRBV29-1	.	many	TRBJ1-2	CSVEVPGDYGYTF	TGCAGCGTTGAAGTCCCGGGGGACTATGGCTACACCTTC
TRBV4-3	TRBD1	few	TRBJ1-4	CASSFRQGGTEKLFF	TGCGCCAGCAGCTTCCGACAGGGGGGGACTGAAAAACTGTTTTTT
TRBV10-3	TRBD1	few	TRBJ2-3	CAISESGQADTQYF	TGTGCCATCAGTGAATCGGGACAGGCAGATACGCAGTATTTT
TRBV6-1	TRBD1	few	TRBJ2-4	CATTAARSPTGAQNIQYF	TGTGCCACCACAGCAGCGAGGTCTCCGACAGGGGCCCAAAACATTCAGTACTTC
TRBV28	TRBD1	.	TRBJ2-3	CASSFGDRGLFGTQYF	TGTGCCAGCAGTTTCGGGGACAGGGGGCTTTTCGGTACGCAGTATTTT
TRBV4-1	TRBD2	.	TRBJ2-3	CASSPTRGLAGNTDTQYF	TGCGCCAGCAGCCCCACCAGAGGACTAGCGGGGAACACAGATACGCAGTATTTT
TRBV2	.	many	TRBJ1-3	CASSEVSSGNTIYF	TGTGCCAGCAGTGAAGTCAGCTCTGGAAACACCATATATTTT
TRBV20-1	.	few	TRBJ1-3	CSAREGGRNTIYF	TGCAGTGCTAGAGAGGGAGGGAGAAACACCATATATTTT
TRBV14	.	few	TRBJ2-3	CASSPAFGSGSTDTQYF	TGTGCCAGCAGCCCAGCTTTCGGTAGCGGAAGCACAGATACGCAGTATTTT
TRBV6-6	TRBD1	few	TRBJ1-5	CASSLLAGGPQPQHF	TGTGCCAGCAGCCTCCTGGCAGGGGGCCCTCAGCCCCAGCATTTT
TRBV7-9	.	few	TRBJ2-6	CASSLHPSGANVLTF	TGTGCCAGCAGCTTACACCCATCTGGGGCCAACGTCCTGACTTTC
TRBV29-1	TRBD1	many	TRBJ2-1	CSAGDRDLPDEQFF	TGCAGCGCCGGGGACAGGGACCTACCAGATGAGCAGTTCTTC
TRBV21-1	.	.	TRBJ1-1	CASSKKGDRATEAFF	TGTGCCAGCAGCAAAAAGGGGGACAGGGCCACTGAAGCTTTCTTT
TRBV4-3	.	few	TRBJ1-2	CASSQEPPQGPYYGYTF	TGCGCCAGCAGCCAAGAACCGCCTCAGGGGCCCTACTATGGCTACACCTTC
TRBV20-1	TRBD1	few	TRBJ1-1	CSANTGVGTEAFF	TGCAGTGCTAACACAGGGGTAGGCACTGAAGCTTTCTTT
TRBV6-5	TRBD1	many	TRBJ1-2	CASSYWTGLNYGYTF	TGTGCCAGCAGTTACTGGACAGGCTTAAACTATGGCTACACCTTC
TRBV12-3/TRBV12-4	.	.	TRBJ1-6	CASSWGAVGSPLHF	TGTGCCAGCAGTTGGGGAGCAGTAGGTTCACCCCTCCACTTT
TRBV20-1	.	few	TRBJ2-5	CSATGLETQYF	TGCAGTGCTACAGGGTTAGAGACCCAGTACTTC
TRBV6-5	.	.	TRBJ1-5	CASSSGGGRSNQPQHF	TGTGCCAGCAGTTCAGGAGGGGGACGTAGCAATCAGCCCCAGCATTTT
TRBV6-6	.	few	TRBJ1-1	CASSYAEGVGAFF	TGTGCCAGCAGTTACGCTGAGGGGGTCGGAGCTTTCTTT
TRBV7-9	.	few	TRBJ1-2	CASSWVDEYGYTF	TGTGCCAGCAGCTGGGTCGACGAATATGGCTACACCTTC
TRBV4-3	.	few	TRBJ2-7	CASSQEGDGVRREQYF	TGCGCCAGCAGCCAAGAGGGGGACGGAGTACGGAGGGAGCAGTACTTC
TRBV12-3/TRBV12-4	.	.	TRBJ2-5	CATKEGGALQETQYF	TGTGCCACCAAGGAGGGGGGGGCTTTACAAGAGACCCAGTACTTC
TRBV20-1	.	many	TRBJ2-1	CSAWLRNNEQFF	TGCAGTGCTTGGCTGAGGAACAATGAGCAGTTCTTC
TRBV5-1	TRBD2	few	TRBJ2-7	CASSADPRTSGGSYYEQYF	TGCGCCAGCAGCGCAGACCCCAGGACTAGCGGGGGATCGTACTACGAGCAGTACTTC
TRBV7-2	.	many	TRBJ1-1	CASSQSGVLNTEAFF	TGTGCCAGCAGCCAGTCAGGCGTATTGAACACTGAAGCTTTCTTT
TRBV2	.	.	TRBJ2-1	CASSDVRASTYTNEQFF	TGTGCCAGCAGTGACGTCAGGGCTAGCACCTATACAAATGAGCAGTTCTTC
TRBV6-5	.	few	TRBJ2-3	CASSYGSGTSTDTQYF	TGTGCCAGCAGTTACGGGTCTGGGACTAGCACAGATACGCAGTATTTT
TRBV5-1	TRBD1	many	TRBJ2-2	CASKFRDRNTGELFF	TGCGCCAGCAAGTTCCGGGACAGAAACACCGGGGAGCTGTTTTTT
TRBV4-3	TRBD1	many	TRBJ2-5	CASSWTGIGETQYF	TGCGCCAGCAGTTGGACAGGGATAGGAGAGACCCAGTACTTC
TRBV11-2	.	many	TRBJ2-7	CASSTVSYEQYF	TGTGCCAGCAGCACCGTATCCTACGAGCAGTACTTC